The entry below describes one TCR beta chain. What it recognizes is unknown. This sample was included in a study of cytomegalovirus exposure and HLA in healthy donors. Study outcomes and limitations: Within the 130 or so validation repertoires, first-cohort TCR clusters tended to co-occur, according to a later analysis. The CMV antigen specificity of a few CMV-associated chains was confirmed through in vitro analysis.

V was pared by 4 bases and J by 9 bases, with 7 bases between. Germline V lookup: CDR1 SEHNR, CDR2 FQNEAQ (reference sequence). The CDR3 covers 11 residues. The repertoire was sequenced with immunoSEQ multiplex PCR; TCRdb's copy has only in-frame clones and lacks some. The sample has over 85,000 clones, under 95% seen once. Specimen: PBMCs. This TCR came from a woman in her 30s in good health and CMV-seropositive. The rearrangement uses TRBV7-9 and TRBJ2-1; weak D call: TRBD2 (6 bases). The DNA of the CDR3 is TGTGCCAGCAGCTGGAGGGGTGAGCAGTTCTTC. Protein: CASSWRGEQFF.